One sample yielded the 5 T cell receptor beta chains listed below, sequenced in a study of beta chain features in type 1 diabetes. Reverse transcription of all isolated RNA meant that expressed TCRB transcripts were sequenced. The table came from immunoSEQ multiplex PCR; TCRdb's copy has only in-frame clones and leaves some out. The sample records 300,000 to 350,000 clones, around a fifth being singletons. Sequencing was carried out using naive CD4+ T cells from blood. Source of these receptors: a woman between 18 and 29 years old in good health.

This chain connects TRBV5-1 to TRBJ2-1; 10 bases match TRBD2. Germline V CDR1 and CDR2: SGHRS, YFSETQ. The CDR3 has 15 amino acids. Trimming cost V 4 bases and J 9 bases; bases outside gene matches: 10. The CDR3 loop is CASSVTSGILGEQFF. The CDR3 nucleotides are TGCGCCAGCAGCGTTACTAGCGGGATCCTTGGTGAGCAGTTCTTC.

This chain connects TRBV29-1 to TRBJ2-7; 9 bases map to TRBD1. V gave up 4 bases and J gave up 3 bases; unmatched junction bases: 4. The CDR3 has 13 residues. Per the germline V gene, CDR1 is SQVTM and CDR2 is ANQGSEA. CDR3 sequence (DNA): TGCAGCGTTGTTGGGACAGGGTTCTACGAGCAGTACTTC. Translated: CSVVGTGFYEQYF.

This clone was found a few times. The rearrangement joins TRBV29-1 to TRBJ1-1, with D perhaps TRBD1 (5 bases). This CDR3 has 13 residues. Germline V gives CDR1 SQVTM, CDR2 ANQGSEA. The V gene lost 4 bases and the J gene lost 0 bases, with 9 bases spanning the gap. CDR3 sequence (DNA): TGCAGCGTTGGTGGGGCCTTGAACACTGAAGCTTTCTTT. It yields the protein CSVGGALNTEAFF.

The V call is TRBV6-5, the J call TRBJ2-3; D is perhaps TRBD2 (7 bases). V dropped 1 base and J dropped 0 bases, with 11 bases sitting between them. Germline lookup yields CDR1 MNHEY and CDR2 SVGAGI. The CDR3 has 16 amino acids. CDR3 nucleotides: TGTGCCAGCAGTTACTTCGCGGGGGCTAGCACAGATACGCAGTATTTT. Residues: CASSYFAGASTDTQYF.

The rearrangement links TRBV7-2 to TRBJ2-7, with TRBD2 identical over 11 bases. The germline CDR1 and CDR2 sequences are SGHTA and FQGNSA. The junction had 13 bases not matched to a gene; V was cut back by 2 bases and J by 4 bases. The CDR3 has 18 amino acids. The CDR3 nucleotides are TGTGCCAGCAGCTTACCTAGCGGGAGGTCACAGCATAAGTACGAGCAGTACTTC. Its protein is CASSLPSGRSQHKYEQYF. Full variable domain (outside the CDR3, taken from reference TRBV7-2 and TRBJ2-7): GAGVSQSPSNKVTEKGKDVELRCDPISGHTALYWYRQSLGQGLEFLIYFQGNSAPDKSGLPSDRFSAERTGGSVSTLTIQRTQQEDSAVYLCASSLPSGRSQHKYEQYFGPGTRLTVT.